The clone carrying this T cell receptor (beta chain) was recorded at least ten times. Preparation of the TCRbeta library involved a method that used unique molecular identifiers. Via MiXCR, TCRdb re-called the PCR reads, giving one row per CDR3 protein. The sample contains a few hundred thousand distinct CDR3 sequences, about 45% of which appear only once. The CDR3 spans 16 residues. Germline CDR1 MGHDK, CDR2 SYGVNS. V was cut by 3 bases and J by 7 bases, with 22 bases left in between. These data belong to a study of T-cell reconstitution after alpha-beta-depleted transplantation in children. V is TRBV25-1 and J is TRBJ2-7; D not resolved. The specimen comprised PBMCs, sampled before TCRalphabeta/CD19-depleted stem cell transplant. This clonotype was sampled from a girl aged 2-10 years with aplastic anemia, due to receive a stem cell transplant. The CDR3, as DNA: TGTGCCAGCAGTGAGTCGATCGGACCCTACTCGGAAGAGCAGTACTTC. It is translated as CASSESIGPYSEEQYF.